This T cell receptor (beta chain) was documented in a study of T cell responses to AZD1222 COVID-19 vaccine. At the level of the study: Analyses pooled second doses at about 4 or about 12 weeks.

This CDR3 is 12 amino acids long. The V and J ends lost 1 base and 4 bases, in that order; junction bases with no gene match: 0. Germline V lookup: CDR1 SQVTM, CDR2 ANQGSEA. Comment on this clone: Its target is not known.

Sequencing used immunoSEQ multiplex PCR; TCRdb keeps in-frame clones, though not all of them. This sample has under 200,000 clones, with 88% found just once. General study points: Donors, mostly white British, included more females; clonal diversity was possibly underestimated. Spike-specific TCR repertoires showed rising breadth and depth after two AZD1222 doses. Spike-wide coverage was observed for vaccine-associated CD4 TCRs, with dominant responses at 160-218 and 743-854.

The input for sequencing was peripheral blood, taken on day 0 of AZD1222 vaccination. The sequence derives from an adult in good health. This chain joins TRBV29-1 and TRBJ2-5; TRBD2 matches at 7 bases. The CDR3 loop reads CSVEGGGETQYF. The CDR3 DNA is TGCAGCGTTGAAGGGGGGGGAGAGACCCAGTACTTC.